Given below is one TCR beta chain in context. This sample is drawn from a study of blood T cell repertoires in COVID-19. Study overall: Both acute and convalescent COVID-19 samples were obtained from the United States, Italy and Spain. The analysed material was cDNA or gDNA that came from T cells, B-cell-depleted T cells, or PBMCs.

The CDR3 contains 17 residues. V lost 0 bases to trimming and J lost 0 bases; unmatched junction nucleotides: 7. CDR1 and CDR2 from the germline V gene are LGHNA and YNFKEQ. The authors' processing: Reference gene primer amplification gave estimated nucleated cell counts. The repertoire was sequenced with immunoSEQ multiplex PCR; TCRdb's copy has only in-frame clones and lacks some. That table is the source of V, J and clone size, and D and trimming were worked out from the DNA. The data show a few hundred thousand clones, roughly 90% seen once. The sequenced material came from peripheral blood. The chain couples TRBV4-2 to TRBJ2-7, with 8 bases that match TRBD2. The receptor was isolated from a man aged 18 to 35 who had recovered from COVID-19. Here the CDR3 reads CASSQESSGIISYEQYF. The DNA for the CDR3 is TGTGCCAGCAGCCAAGAGAGTAGCGGGATTATCTCCTACGAGCAGTACTTC.